The 24 T cell receptor beta chains in this list originate from one sample, sequenced in a study of cytomegalovirus exposure and HLA in healthy donors. The PCR made use of 60 Vbeta and 13 Jbeta primers. Repertoires were generated with immunoSEQ multiplex PCR, while TCRdb's copy carries only in-frame clones and drops some. This sample has some 170,000 clones, with roughly 80% found just once. Sequenced input: PBMCs. The receptor set was obtained from a young woman in good health and CMV-seropositive.

The chain employs TRBV7-2 and TRBJ2-1; 8 bases are shared with TRBD2. Looked up from germline, CDR1 is SGHTA and CDR2 is FQGNSA. V trimming: 5 bases; J trimming: 15 bases; junction bases outside the gene matches: 9. CDR3 length: 12 amino acids. The CDR3 is CASSPTGTRLFF. CDR3 bases: TGTGCCAGCAGCCCTACCGGGACTAGGCTGTTCTTC.

This clone turned up a few times. The V and J genes are TRBV7-9 and TRBJ2-3; 15 nucleotides line up with TRBD2. Germline-derived CDR1 and CDR2 are SEHNR and FQNEAQ (reference sequence). The CDR3 has 18 residues. The V segment lost 5 bases and the J segment 6 bases; nucleotides outside the gene matches: 12. CDR3 in amino acids: CASSKRTGTSGGHDTQYF. CDR3 bases: TGTGCCAGCAGCAAACGGACCGGGACTAGCGGGGGGCATGATACGCAGTATTTT. The full variable domain, in which reference TRBV7-9 and TRBJ2-3 provide the parts outside the CDR3, is DTGVSQNPRHKITKRGQNVTFRCDPISEHNRLYWYRQTLGQGPEFLTYFQNEAQLEKSRLLSDRFSAERPKGSFSTLEIQRTEQGDSAMYLCASSKRTGTSGGHDTQYFGPGTRLTVL.

A few counts support this clone. The rearrangement links TRBV18 to TRBJ1-3; D might be TRBD1 (5 bases). The CDR3 is 16 amino acids. The germline V gene encodes CDR1 KGHSH and CDR2 LQKENI. V lost 5 bases and J lost 4, with 18 bases in between. The CDR3 bases are TGTGCCAGCTCATCCCGACAAGGGGACTTCGGAAACACCATATATTTT. This encodes CASSSRQGDFGNTIYF.

The table lists this clone with a count of one. The chain carries TRBV2 and TRBJ2-7, with 9 nucleotides matching TRBD1. Germline-derived CDR1 and CDR2 are SNHLY and FYNNEI. The V gene end was trimmed by 6 bases and the J gene end by 4 bases; junction bases not matched to a gene: 1. The CDR3 sequence is 12 residues long. This CDR3 reads CASRGQGYEQYF. The CDR3 DNA is TGTGCCAGCAGGGGACAGGGATACGAGCAGTACTTC.

V is TRBV6-5 and J is TRBJ2-7, with 9 bases fitting TRBD2. V trimming: 0 bases; J trimming: 4 bases; junction bases outside the gene matches: 7. Germline CDR1 and CDR2: MNHEY and SVGAGI. This CDR3 comprises 16 residues. The CDR3 here is CASSYSRGLATYEQYF. The CDR3 DNA is TGTGCCAGCAGTTACTCCCGGGGACTAGCAACTTACGAGCAGTACTTC.

The chain carries TRBV7-2 and TRBJ2-5; 11 nucleotides line up with TRBD2. This CDR3 is built from 16 residues. J lost 1 base, V lost 6 bases, and 7 bases had no gene match. Germline CDR1 SGHTA, CDR2 FQGNSA. CDR3 bases: TGTGCCAGCAGACTTATAGCGGGGGGGGTCCAAGAGACCCAGTACTTC. Amino acid sequence: CASRLIAGGVQETQYF.

This rearrangement joins TRBV5-1 to TRBJ2-1; 9 bases are shared with TRBD2. The CDR3 extends over 16 amino acids. V lost 0 bases, J lost 4 bases, and 5 bases stayed unmatched. CDR1 and CDR2 (germline): SGHRS, YFSETQ. CDR3 in amino acids: CASSLEVAGEYNEQFF. The DNA for the CDR3 is TGCGCCAGCAGCTTGGAGGTAGCGGGGGAATACAATGAGCAGTTCTTC.

The chain joins TRBV7-9 to TRBJ1-1; D is possibly TRBD1 (6 bases). V was trimmed by 7 bases and J by 4 bases, leaving 16 bases between them. Germline assignment: CDR1 SEHNR and CDR2 FQNEAQ (reference sequence). CDR3 length equals 14 residues. The DNA for the CDR3 is TGTGCCAGCACCCTGGGTACAGGGTCCACTGAAGCTTTCTTT. The encoded protein is CASTLGTGSTEAFF.

This rearrangement joins TRBV5-5 to TRBJ2-2; maybe TRBD1 (5 bases). Germline CDR1 and CDR2: SGHKS and YYEKEE (reference sequence). The CDR3 extends over 15 amino acids. Trimming left V 2 bases short and J 6 bases short, with 14 bases between. CDR3: CASSFRGRTPGELFF. Written as DNA, the CDR3 is TGTGCCAGCAGCTTTAGGGGCCGAACTCCCGGGGAGCTGTTTTTT.

This rearrangement joins TRBV6-5 to TRBJ1-6; D uncertain. Germline assignment: CDR1 MNHEY and CDR2 SVGAGI. Trimming cost V 4 bases and J 7 bases, with 14 bases left between them. The CDR3 contains 15 residues. DNA of the CDR3: TGTGCCAGCAGTTTCACAAGCGGACCGAATTCACCCCTCCACTTT. Its translation: CASSFTSGPNSPLHF.

The V and J genes are TRBV5-1 and TRBJ2-5; 8 positions agree with TRBD1. V shed 4 bases and J 4 bases; nucleotides not matched to a gene: 12. This CDR3 spans 16 amino acids. Looked up from germline, CDR1 is SGHRS and CDR2 is YFSETQ. The CDR3 DNA reads as TGCGCCAGCAGCACGGCAGGACAGGGTAGAGGAGAGACCCAGTACTTC. It translates to CASSTAGQGRGETQYF.

The rearrangement links TRBV18 to TRBJ2-7, with D tentatively TRBD2 (7 bases). This CDR3 has 13 amino acids. V lost 2 bases and J lost 5, with 10 bases in between. Germline CDR1 is KGHSH and CDR2 is LQKENI. CDR3 sequence reads: CASSPREGDEQYF. CDR3 sequence (DNA): TGTGCCAGCTCACCAAGGGAGGGGGACGAGCAGTACTTC.

The rearrangement joins TRBV2 to TRBJ2-5, with D perhaps TRBD1 (5 bases). Germline loops: CDR1 SNHLY, CDR2 FYNNEI. The CDR3 totals 17 residues. V was shortened by 8 bases and J by 5 bases, with 27 bases between the two germline ends. CDR3 region: CASQQRTPGLRTETQYF. In DNA form, the CDR3 reads TGTGCCAGCCAACAAAGGACACCGGGCCTCCGGACGGAGACCCAGTACTTC.

The genes are TRBV9 and TRBJ2-7, with D possibly being TRBD2 (5 bases). CDR3 size: 14 residues. The V end lost 2 bases, the J end lost 4 bases, and 13 bases lay between the germline ends. Germline V gives CDR1 SGDLS, CDR2 YYNGEE. CDR3 sequence (DNA): TGTGCCAGCAGCGTTTCAGTCCCGGGATACGAGCAGTACTTC. As protein: CASSVSVPGYEQYF.

V usage is TRBV13 and J usage is TRBJ2-4; D is possibly TRBD1 (5 bases). Deletions cut 3 bases from V and 0 bases from J, with 9 bases between. CDR3 length: 15 residues. Germline CDR1 and CDR2: PRHDT and FYEKMQ (reference sequence). The CDR3 sequence is CASSLDNSAKNIQYF. The CDR3 DNA reads as TGTGCCAGCAGCTTGGACAACTCAGCCAAAAACATTCAGTACTTC. Complete variable domain (other parts from reference TRBV13 and TRBJ2-4): AAGVIQSPRHLIKEKRETATLKCYPIPRHDTVYWYQQGPGQDPQFLISFYEKMQSDKGSIPDRFSAQQFSDYHSELNMSSLELGDSALYFCASSLDNSAKNIQYFGAGTRLSVL.

The CDR3 bases are TGTGCCAGCAGTGACTACAGTCTCCAAGGCTACACCTTC. Amino acids: CASSDYSLQGYTF. The chain links TRBV6-1 to TRBJ1-2; D uncertain. V was trimmed by 3 bases and J by 8 bases, leaving 13 bases between them. This CDR3 has 13 residues. In germline, CDR1 is MNHNS, CDR2 SASEGT.

This chain joins TRBV6-6 and TRBJ1-2; TRBD1 is a possible D gene (5 bases). The CDR3 loop spans 13 amino acids. Trimming shortened V by 6 bases and J by 8 bases, and 16 bases separated the two germline ends. The germline gives CDR1 MNHNY, CDR2 SVGAGI (reference sequence). CDR3 sequence (DNA): TGTGCCAGCAGATCGGGACTCCAAACCGGCTACACCTTC. It yields the protein CASRSGLQTGYTF.

The V call is TRBV19, the J call TRBJ1-2; no reliable D call. Trimming took off 6 bases at V and 4 bases at J, with 9 bases between the two ends. This CDR3 region has 12 residues. In germline, CDR1 is LNHDA, CDR2 SQIVND (reference sequence). The CDR3 reads CASSAGIYGYTF. The CDR3 nucleotides are TGTGCCAGTAGCGCAGGTATCTATGGCTACACCTTC.

The CDR3 region has the DNA TGTGCCAGCAGCTTGAGTGCAGGGGGCTATGAGACCCAGTACTTC. The encoded protein is CASSLSAGGYETQYF. The chain couples TRBV7-9 to TRBJ2-5, with 8 bases that match TRBD1. CDR1 is SEHNR, CDR2 FQNEAQ, per germline (reference sequence). The V segment lost 3 bases and the J segment 5 bases; nucleotides outside the gene matches: 8. The CDR3 contains 15 residues.

This clone was found a few times. The genes are TRBV7-6 and TRBJ1-2; 9 nucleotides line up with TRBD1. The CDR3 length is 16 residues. Germline V gives CDR1 SGHVS, CDR2 FNYEAQ. V was clipped by 1 base and J by 4 bases; unmatched bases: 7. CDR3 bases: TGTGCCAGCAGCTTAGTAGGAGACAGGGGGGGCTATGGCTACACCTTC. Protein product: CASSLVGDRGGYGYTF. The full variable domain, rest sourced from reference TRBV7-6 and TRBJ1-2, is GAGVSQSPRYKVTKRGQDVALRCDPISGHVSLYWYRQALGQGPEFLTYFNYEAQQDKSGLPNDRFSAERPEGSISTLTIQRTEQRDSAMYRCASSLVGDRGGYGYTFGSGTRLTVV.

V is TRBV7-6 and J is TRBJ1-5; D uncertain. Between the trimmed V and J ends, which lost 6 bases and 4 bases, there was a span of 10 bases. CDR1 SGHVS and CDR2 FNYEAQ come from the germline V gene. The CDR3 has 13 amino acids. CDR3: CASSYTANQPQHF. Written as DNA, the CDR3 is TGTGCCAGCAGTTATACAGCAAATCAGCCCCAGCATTTT.

The rearrangement joins TRBV19 to TRBJ1-1, with unresolved D. Germline CDR1 LNHDA, CDR2 SQIVND (reference sequence). The CDR3 totals 15 residues. With 2 bases removed from V and 0 bases from J, the gap between germline ends came to 10 bases. CDR3 sequence: CASSILLSVNTEAFF. CDR3 sequence (DNA): TGTGCCAGTAGTATACTCCTCTCCGTGAACACTGAAGCTTTCTTT.

J is TRBJ2-3 and V is TRBV27, with 7 bases aligning to TRBD2. Germline loops: CDR1 MNHEY, CDR2 SMNVEV (reference sequence). This CDR3 has 15 amino acids. Losses at the gene ends were 1 base for V and 1 base for J; bases not matched to a gene: 2. The CDR3 region is CASSLYRGGTDTQYF. The CDR3 region has the DNA TGTGCCAGCAGTTTATATCGGGGGGGCACAGATACGCAGTATTTT.

The V gene is TRBV19, the J gene TRBJ1-2; a weak D match, TRBD1 (5 bases). V lost 5 bases to trimming and J lost 3 bases, with 10 bases between them. CDR1 is LNHDA and CDR2 is SQIVND in the germline V gene (reference sequence). This CDR3 has 13 amino acids. The CDR3 sequence: CASSPDRDYGYTF. CDR3 sequence (DNA): TGTGCCAGTAGTCCAGACAGAGACTATGGCTACACCTTC.